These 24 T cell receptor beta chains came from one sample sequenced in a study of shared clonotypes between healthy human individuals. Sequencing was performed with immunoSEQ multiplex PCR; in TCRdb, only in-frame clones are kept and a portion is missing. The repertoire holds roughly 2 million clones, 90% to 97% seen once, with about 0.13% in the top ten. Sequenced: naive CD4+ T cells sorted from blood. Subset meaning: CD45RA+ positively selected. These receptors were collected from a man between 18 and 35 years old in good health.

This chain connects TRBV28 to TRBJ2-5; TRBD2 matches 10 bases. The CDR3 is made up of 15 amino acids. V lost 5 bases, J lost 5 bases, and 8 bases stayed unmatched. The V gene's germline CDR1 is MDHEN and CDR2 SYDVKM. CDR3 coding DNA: TGTGCCAGCAGTACCCCTAGCGGGGGACGGGAGACCCAGTACTTC. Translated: CASSTPSGGRETQYF.

Here the CDR3 reads CASSPPTGNEQFF. CDR3 sequence (DNA): TGTGCCAGCTCACCACCGACAGGCAATGAGCAGTTCTTC. The V and J genes are TRBV18 and TRBJ2-1, with D perhaps matching TRBD1 (6 bases). This CDR3 comprises 13 residues. Deletions cut 0 bases from V and 6 bases from J, with 6 bases between. Germline loops: CDR1 KGHSH, CDR2 LQKENI.

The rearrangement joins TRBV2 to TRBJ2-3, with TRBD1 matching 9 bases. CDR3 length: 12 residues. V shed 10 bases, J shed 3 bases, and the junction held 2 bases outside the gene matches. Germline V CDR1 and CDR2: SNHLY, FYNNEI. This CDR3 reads CAKGQGTDTQYF. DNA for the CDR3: TGTGCCAAGGGACAGGGAACAGATACGCAGTATTTT.

The CDR3 DNA is TGTGCCTGGAGGCCCCTAGCGGGAGGGGAGCTGTTTTTT. It encodes CAWRPLAGGELFF. The chain carries TRBV30 and TRBJ2-2; 9 nucleotides align to TRBD2. The CDR3 sequence is 13 residues long. Germline V lookup: CDR1 GTSNPN, CDR2 SVGIG (reference sequence). J gave up 8 bases and V 3 bases, and 4 bases lay outside the gene matches.

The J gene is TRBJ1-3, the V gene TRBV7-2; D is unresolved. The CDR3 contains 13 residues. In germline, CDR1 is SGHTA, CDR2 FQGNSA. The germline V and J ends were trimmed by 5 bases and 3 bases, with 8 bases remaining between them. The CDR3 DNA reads TGTGCCAGCAGCCTCTTTCATGGAAACACCATATATTTT. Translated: CASSLFHGNTIYF.

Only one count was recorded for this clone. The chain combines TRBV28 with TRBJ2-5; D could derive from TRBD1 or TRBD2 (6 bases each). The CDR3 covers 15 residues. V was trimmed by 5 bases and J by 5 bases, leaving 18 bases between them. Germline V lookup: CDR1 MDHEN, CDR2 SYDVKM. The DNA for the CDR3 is TGTGCCAGCAGTCCCGTGAGAGGGGGGAGCGAGACCCAGTACTTC. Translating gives CASSPVRGGSETQYF.

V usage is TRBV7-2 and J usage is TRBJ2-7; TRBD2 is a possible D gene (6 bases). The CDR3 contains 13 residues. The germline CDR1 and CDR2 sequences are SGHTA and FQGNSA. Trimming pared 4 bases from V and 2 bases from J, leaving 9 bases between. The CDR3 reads CASSSRETYEQYF. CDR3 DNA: TGTGCCAGCAGCTCGCGGGAAACCTACGAGCAGTACTTC.

CDR3 region: CASSLSTAYNSPLHF. CDR3 in DNA: TGTGCCAGCAGCTTATCGACAGCTTATAATTCACCCCTCCACTTT. The V call is TRBV11-1, the J call TRBJ1-6, with TRBD1 as a possible D gene (5 bases). CDR3 length equals 15 residues. Germline loops: CDR1 SGHAT, CDR2 FQDESV (reference sequence). Trimming took 2 bases from V and 4 from J, leaving 9 bases between them. Together with reference TRBV11-1 and TRBJ1-6, the CDR3 gives the full variable domain: EAEVAQSPRYKITEKSQAVAFWCDPISGHATLYWYRQILGQGPELLVQFQDESVVDDSQLPKDRFSAERLKGVDSTLKIQPAELGDSAMYLCASSLSTAYNSPLHFGNGTRLTVT.

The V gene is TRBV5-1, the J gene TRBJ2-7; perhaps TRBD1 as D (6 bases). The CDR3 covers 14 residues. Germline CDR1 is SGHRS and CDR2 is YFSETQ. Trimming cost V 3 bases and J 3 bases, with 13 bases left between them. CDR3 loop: CASSSGQSGYEQYF. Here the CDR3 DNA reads TGCGCCAGCAGCTCAGGACAGTCAGGCTACGAGCAGTACTTC. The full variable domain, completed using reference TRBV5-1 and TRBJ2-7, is KAGVTQTPRYLIKTRGQQVTLSCSPISGHRSVSWYQQTPGQGLQFLFEYFSETQRNKGNFPGRFSGRQFSNSRSEMNVSTLELGDSALYLCASSSGQSGYEQYFGPGTRLTVT.

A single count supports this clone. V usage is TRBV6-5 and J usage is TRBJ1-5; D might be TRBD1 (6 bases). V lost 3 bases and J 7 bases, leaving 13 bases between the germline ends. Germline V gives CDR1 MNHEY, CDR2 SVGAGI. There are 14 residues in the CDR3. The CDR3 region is CASSYTTGVQPQHF. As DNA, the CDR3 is TGTGCCAGCAGTTATACGACAGGCGTACAGCCCCAGCATTTT.

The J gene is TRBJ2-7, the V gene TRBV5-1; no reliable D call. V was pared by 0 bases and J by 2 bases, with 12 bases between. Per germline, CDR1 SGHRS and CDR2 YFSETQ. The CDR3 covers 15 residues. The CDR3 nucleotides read TGCGCCAGCAGCTTGGATGCAGGCTTTACCTACGAGCAGTACTTC. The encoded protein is CASSLDAGFTYEQYF.

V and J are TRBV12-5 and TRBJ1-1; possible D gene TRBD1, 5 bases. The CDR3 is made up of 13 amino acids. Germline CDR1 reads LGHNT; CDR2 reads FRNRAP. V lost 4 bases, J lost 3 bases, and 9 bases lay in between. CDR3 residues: CASGSDTYTEAFF. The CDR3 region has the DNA TGTGCTAGTGGTTCGGACACCTACACTGAAGCTTTCTTT.

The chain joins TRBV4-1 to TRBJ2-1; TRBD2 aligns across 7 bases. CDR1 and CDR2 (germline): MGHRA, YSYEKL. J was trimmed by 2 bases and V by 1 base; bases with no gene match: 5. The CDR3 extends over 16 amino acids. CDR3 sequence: CASSQGPSGTYNEQFF. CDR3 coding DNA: TGCGCCAGCAGCCAAGGTCCCAGCGGGACCTACAATGAGCAGTTCTTC.

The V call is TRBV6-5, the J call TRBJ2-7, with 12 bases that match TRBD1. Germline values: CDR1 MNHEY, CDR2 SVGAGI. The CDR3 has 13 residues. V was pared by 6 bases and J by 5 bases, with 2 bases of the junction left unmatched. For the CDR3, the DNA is TGTGCCAGCAGACGGGACAGGGGGCACGAGCAGTACTTC. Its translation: CASRRDRGHEQYF.

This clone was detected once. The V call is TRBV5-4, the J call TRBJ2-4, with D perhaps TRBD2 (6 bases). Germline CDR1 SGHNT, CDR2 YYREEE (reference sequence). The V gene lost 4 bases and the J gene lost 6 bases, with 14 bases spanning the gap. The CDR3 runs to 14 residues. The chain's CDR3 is CASSPTSYPNIQYF. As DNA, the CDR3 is TGTGCCAGCAGCCCGACTAGTTACCCAAACATTCAGTACTTC.

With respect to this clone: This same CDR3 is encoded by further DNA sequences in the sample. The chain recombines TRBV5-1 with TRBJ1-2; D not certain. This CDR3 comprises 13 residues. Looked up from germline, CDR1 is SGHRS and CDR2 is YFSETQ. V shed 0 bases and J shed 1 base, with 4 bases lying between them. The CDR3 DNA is TGCGCCAGCAGCTTGGAAGTTAACTATGGCTACACCTTC. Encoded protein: CASSLEVNYGYTF.

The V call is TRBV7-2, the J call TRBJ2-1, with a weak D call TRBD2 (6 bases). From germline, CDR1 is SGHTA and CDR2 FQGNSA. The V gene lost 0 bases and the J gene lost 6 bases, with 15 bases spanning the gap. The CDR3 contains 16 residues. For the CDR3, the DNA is TGTGCCAGCAGCTTAGCAGGATCGTGGAGGGGCAATGAGCAGTTCTTC. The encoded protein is CASSLAGSWRGNEQFF.

This CDR3 is CASREGASSGYTF. The CDR3, as DNA: TGCGCCAGCAGAGAAGGGGCATCAAGTGGCTACACCTTC. The V call is TRBV5-1, the J call TRBJ1-2; a weak D match, TRBD1 (5 bases). The CDR3 consists of 13 residues. Deletions cut 5 bases from V and 7 bases from J, with 15 bases between. Looked up from germline, CDR1 is SGHRS and CDR2 is YFSETQ. Combining the CDR3 with reference TRBV5-1 and TRBJ1-2 gives the whole variable domain KAGVTQTPRYLIKTRGQQVTLSCSPISGHRSVSWYQQTPGQGLQFLFEYFSETQRNKGNFPGRFSGRQFSNSRSEMNVSTLELGDSALYLCASREGASSGYTFGSGTRLTVV.

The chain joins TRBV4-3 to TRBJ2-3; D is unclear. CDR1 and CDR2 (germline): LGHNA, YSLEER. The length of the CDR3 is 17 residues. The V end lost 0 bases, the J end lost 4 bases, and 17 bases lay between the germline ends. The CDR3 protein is CASSQDWGSANSDTQYF. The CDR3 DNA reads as TGCGCCAGCAGCCAAGATTGGGGATCGGCGAACTCAGATACGCAGTATTTT.

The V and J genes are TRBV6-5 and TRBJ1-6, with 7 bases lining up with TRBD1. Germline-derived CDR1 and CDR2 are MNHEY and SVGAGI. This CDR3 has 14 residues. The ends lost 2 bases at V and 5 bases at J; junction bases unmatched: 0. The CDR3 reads CASSYGQDNSPLHF. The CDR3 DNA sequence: TGTGCCAGCAGTTACGGACAGGATAATTCACCCCTCCACTTT.

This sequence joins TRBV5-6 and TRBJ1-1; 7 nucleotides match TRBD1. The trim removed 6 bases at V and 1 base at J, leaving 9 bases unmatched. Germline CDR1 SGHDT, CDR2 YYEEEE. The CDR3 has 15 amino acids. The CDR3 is CASNLKRQGNTEAFF. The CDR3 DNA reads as TGTGCCAGCAACCTAAAAAGACAGGGGAACACTGAAGCTTTCTTT.

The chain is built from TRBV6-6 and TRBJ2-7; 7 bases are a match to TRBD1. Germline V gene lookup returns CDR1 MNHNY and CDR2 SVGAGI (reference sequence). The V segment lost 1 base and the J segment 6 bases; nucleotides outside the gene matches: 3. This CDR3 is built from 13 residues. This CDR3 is CASSYLAGGEQYF. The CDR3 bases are TGTGCCAGCAGTTACTTGGCAGGGGGCGAGCAGTACTTC.

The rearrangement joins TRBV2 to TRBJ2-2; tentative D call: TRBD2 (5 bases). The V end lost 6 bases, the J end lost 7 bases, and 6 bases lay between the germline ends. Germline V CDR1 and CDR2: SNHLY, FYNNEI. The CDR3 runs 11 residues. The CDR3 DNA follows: TGTGCCAGCAGGGAGGTCGGGGAGCTGTTTTTT. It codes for CASREVGELFF.

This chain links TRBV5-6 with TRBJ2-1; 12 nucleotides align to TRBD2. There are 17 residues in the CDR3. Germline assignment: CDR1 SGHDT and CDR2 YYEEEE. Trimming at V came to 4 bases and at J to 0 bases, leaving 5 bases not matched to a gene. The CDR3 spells CASSPTSGSHSYNEQFF. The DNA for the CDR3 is TGTGCCAGCAGCCCGACTAGCGGGAGTCACTCCTACAATGAGCAGTTCTTC.